Listed here are 21 T cell receptor beta chains from one sample, sequenced in a study of shared clonotypes between healthy human individuals. Generated by immunoSEQ multiplex PCR, the TCRdb table keeps only in-frame clones and is missing some. This sample has around 240,000 clones; approximately 65% occur once, and the top ten carry around 10%. The sample comprised memory CD4+ T cells sorted from blood. The subset denotes: CD45RA-negative fraction. These receptors were taken from a man aged 25-40 years in good health.

J is TRBJ2-1 and V is TRBV7-9; D remains unclear. This CDR3 comprises 13 residues. The V and J ends lost 3 bases and 5 bases respectively, with 8 bases between them. CDR1 is SEHNR, CDR2 FQNEAQ, per germline (reference sequence). CDR3 nucleotide sequence: TGTGCCAGCAGCTTGTCCAGTAACAATGAGCAGTTCTTC. It codes for CASSLSSNNEQFF.

This clone was seen more than once but under ten times. V usage is TRBV5-1 and J usage is TRBJ2-1; 9 nucleotides agree with TRBD1. With 0 bases clipped from V and 4 bases from J, the junction kept 5 bases outside the gene matches. The CDR3 consists of 16 residues. Germline lookup yields CDR1 SGHRS and CDR2 YFSETQ. The DNA of the CDR3 is TGCGCCAGCAGCTTGGGGACAGGGGATGTATACAATGAGCAGTTCTTC. It specifies CASSLGTGDVYNEQFF.

The V gene is TRBV11-2, the J gene TRBJ2-2; the D is unclear. The CDR3 runs 12 residues. The ends were cut back, 5 bases at V and 3 bases at J, with 4 bases in the middle. Germline CDR1 is SGHAT and CDR2 is FQNNGV. This CDR3 is CASSTDTGELFF. The CDR3 nucleotides read TGTGCCAGCAGCACAGACACCGGGGAGCTGTTTTTT.

This clone has only a few counts. V is TRBV29-1 and J is TRBJ1-2; 7 nucleotides line up with TRBD1. CDR1 and CDR2 (germline): SQVTM, ANQGSEA. V dropped 1 base and J dropped 0; count of bases not matched to a gene: 5. This CDR3 is built from 15 residues. The CDR3 region has the DNA TGCAGCGTTGAAGGGGGGACAGCTTCTAACTATGGCTACACCTTC. It translates to CSVEGGTASNYGYTF.

In its sample, this clone was seen a few times. V gene TRBV9 combines with J gene TRBJ2-7; TRBD1 matches at 7 bases. The CDR3 has 15 residues. CDR1 is SGDLS and CDR2 is YYNGEE in the germline V gene. The trim removed 2 bases at V and 5 bases at J, leaving 10 bases unmatched. The CDR3 sequence is CASSVTGTETNEQYF. The CDR3 DNA follows: TGTGCCAGCAGCGTGACAGGGACGGAGACAAACGAGCAGTACTTC. Supplemented by reference TRBV9 and TRBJ2-7, the full variable domain reads DSGVTQTPKHLITATGQRVTLRCSPRSGDLSVYWYQQSLDQGLQFLIQYYNGEERAKGNILERFSAQQFPDLHSELNLSSLELGDSALYFCASSVTGTETNEQYFGPGTRLTVT.

This CDR3 is CASSSRAEQFF. Written as DNA, the CDR3 is TGTGCCAGCAGTTCGAGAGCCGAGCAGTTCTTC. The chain links TRBV6-6 to TRBJ2-1; D unresolved. V lost 4 bases, J lost 10 bases, and 8 bases lay in between. Germline CDR1 and CDR2: MNHNY and SVGAGI (reference sequence). The CDR3 runs 11 residues.

The chain links TRBV30 to TRBJ2-5; 7 bases match TRBD1. The trim removed 1 base at V and 5 bases at J, leaving 4 bases unmatched. Germline V gives CDR1 GTSNPN, CDR2 SVGIG (reference sequence). CDR3 size: 13 residues. The CDR3 is CAWSGQGLETQYF. CDR3 DNA: TGTGCCTGGAGTGGACAGGGTCTTGAGACCCAGTACTTC.

The sample holds many counts of this clone. V is TRBV5-4 and J is TRBJ2-7; the match to TRBD2 covers 8 bases. This CDR3 spans 13 amino acids. CDR1 is SGHNT and CDR2 is YYREEE in the germline V gene (reference sequence). J gave up 9 bases and V 4 bases, and 9 bases lay outside the gene matches. CDR3 amino acids: CASSGLASKRQYF. CDR3 DNA sequence: TGTGCCAGCAGCGGACTAGCTTCGAAGCGGCAGTACTTC.

This clone was seen only a few times. The chain couples TRBV28 to TRBJ1-2, with 8 nucleotides matching TRBD1. CDR1 and CDR2 (germline): MDHEN, SYDVKM. The CDR3 covers 15 residues. V lost 6 bases, J lost 4 bases, and 10 bases stayed unmatched. The CDR3 reads CASSDPDRVGYGYTF. DNA of the CDR3: TGTGCCAGCAGCGATCCGGACAGGGTAGGCTATGGCTACACCTTC.

This clone came up many times. The rearrangement links TRBV11-1 to TRBJ2-1; 8 bases are shared with TRBD2. V shed 3 bases and J 1 base; nucleotides not matched to a gene: 5. CDR1 is SGHAT, CDR2 FQDESV, per germline (reference sequence). CDR3 length: 16 amino acids. CDR3 coding DNA: TGTGCCAGCAGCTTTAGCGGGGAGTGGTCCTACAATGAGCAGTTCTTC. Translation gives CASSFSGEWSYNEQFF.

The table lists this clone with a few counts. J is TRBJ2-1 and V is TRBV6-4; 8 nucleotides agree with TRBD2. The CDR3 covers 15 residues. V lost 2 bases, J lost 4 bases, and 4 bases stayed unmatched. Germline V CDR1 and CDR2: MRHNA, SNTAGT. The CDR3 sequence is CASSDASGSYNEQFF. The CDR3 bases are TGTGCCAGCAGTGACGCGAGCGGGAGTTACAATGAGCAGTTCTTC.

The chain links TRBV28 to TRBJ1-2; perhaps TRBD1 as D (5 bases). V lost 6 bases, J lost 3 bases, and 14 bases lay in between. The CDR3 has 14 amino acids. Germline loops: CDR1 MDHEN, CDR2 SYDVKM. CDR3 in DNA: TGTGCCAGCAGCCCCAGTGGGGGGGACTATGGCTACACCTTC. It is translated as CASSPSGGDYGYTF.

The chain links TRBV5-1 to TRBJ2-3; 8 bases agree with TRBD1. The CDR3 totals 16 residues. Germline V gene data show CDR1 as SGHRS and CDR2 as YFSETQ. J gave up 0 bases and V 0 bases, and 3 bases lay outside the gene matches. The DNA of the CDR3 is TGCGCCAGCAGCTTGGAGCCAGGGGGCAGCACAGATACGCAGTATTTT. Protein: CASSLEPGGSTDTQYF.

The genes are TRBV5-1 and TRBJ2-1, with TRBD2 matching 10 bases. The CDR3 consists of 18 residues. The V and J ends lost 4 bases and 4 bases, in that order; junction bases with no gene match: 14. Germline assignment: CDR1 SGHRS and CDR2 YFSETQ. The CDR3 DNA sequence: TGCGCCAGCAGCAAGAAACAAGATAGCGGGAGGATGTACAATGAGCAGTTCTTC. Amino acid sequence: CASSKKQDSGRMYNEQFF.

This chain connects TRBV1 to TRBJ2-5; no DNA check was done on the table's D call, TRBD2. TRBV1 is annotated as a pseudogene. CDR3 size: 16 residues. The CDR3 DNA sequence: TGCACCAGCAGCCAAGATGAGGGCTGCGTCCAAGAGACCCAGTACTTC. Its translation: CTSSQDEGCVQETQYF.

This sequence joins TRBV9 and TRBJ2-5, with 14 bases identical to TRBD2. V trimming: 4 bases; J trimming: 5 bases; junction bases outside the gene matches: 7. This CDR3 has 16 amino acids. The germline CDR1 and CDR2 sequences are SGDLS and YYNGEE. CDR3 sequence reads: CASSIGTSGSWETQYF. Here the CDR3 DNA reads TGTGCCAGCAGCATAGGGACTAGCGGGAGTTGGGAGACCCAGTACTTC.

The chain recombines TRBV28 with TRBJ1-2; D not certain. The CDR3 consists of 14 residues. V was shortened by 1 base and J by 1 base, with 7 bases between the two germline ends. The germline V gene encodes CDR1 MDHEN and CDR2 SYDVKM. This CDR3 is CASSLSAFNYGYTF. In nucleotides, the CDR3 is TGTGCCAGCAGTTTATCGGCATTTAACTATGGCTACACCTTC.

The chain uses TRBV2 and TRBJ2-7; D possibly corresponds to TRBD1 (7 bases). V lost 7 bases and J lost 5, with 15 bases in between. This CDR3 is built from 13 residues. Germline CDR1 and CDR2: SNHLY and FYNNEI. The DNA of the CDR3 is TGTGCCAGCACTAGCGACAGGGTCAACGAGCAGTACTTC. This encodes CASTSDRVNEQYF.

This chain joins TRBV10-1 and TRBJ1-2; D uncertain. Looked up from germline, CDR1 is WNHNN and CDR2 is SYGVQD (reference sequence). The CDR3 is made up of 13 amino acids. Deletions cut 4 bases from V and 4 bases from J, with 10 bases between. This CDR3 is CASSGQEGYGYTF. CDR3 bases: TGCGCCAGCAGTGGCCAGGAAGGCTATGGCTACACCTTC.

This chain joins TRBV18 and TRBJ2-3, with 14 positions matching TRBD2. Trimming removed 1 base from V and 3 bases from J; junction bases left unmatched: 9. The CDR3 sequence is 19 residues long. Germline V gives CDR1 KGHSH, CDR2 LQKENI. CDR3: CASSPLGTSGSVRTDTQYF. DNA of the CDR3: TGTGCCAGCTCACCACTAGGGACTAGCGGGAGTGTCAGGACAGATACGCAGTATTTT.

This clone was detected only a few times. This chain uses TRBV14 with TRBJ1-5, with D perhaps matching TRBD1 (6 bases). V lost 5 bases and J 5 bases, leaving 13 bases between the germline ends. Germline values: CDR1 SGHDN, CDR2 FVKESK. The CDR3 sequence is 14 residues long. In nucleotides, the CDR3 is TGTGCCAGCAGCGCCTCAGGGGCCGATCAGCCCCAGCATTTT. Translating gives CASSASGADQPQHF.